Within the sample, the clone carrying this T cell receptor beta chain is medium-sized. Among the patients, none had received any treatment before thyroid surgery. The entry originates in a study of metastatic and nonmetastatic thyroid tumors. Study-wide background: Comparison of repertoires was carried out across blood and tumor or nodule tissue from malignant and benign thyroid patients.

The germline V gene encodes CDR1 SGHAT and CDR2 FQNNGV. The CDR3 loop spans 13 amino acids. Deletions cut 5 bases from V and 2 bases from J, with 9 bases between. Authors' analysis steps: Researchers built a distant-metastasis classifier for papillary thyroid cancer that drew on CDR3 differences across clinicopathological groups. TCRdb re-analyzed the PCR reads through MiXCR. It is TCRdb's table, rather than the study itself, that gives the V and J calls and clone size. The data hold several thousand clones, with 20% to 30% observed a single time. The V gene is TRBV11-2, the J gene TRBJ1-2, with D tentatively TRBD1 (6 bases). Sequencing used adjacent normal tissue. This TCR was recovered from a female donor with papillary thyroid cancer or a benign thyroid nodule (not recorded which). Some clones in this sample may be carry-over from other donors' samples. CDR3 sequence (DNA): TGTGCCAGCAGCACCACAGGGAACTATGGCTACACCTTC. Translated: CASSTTGNYGYTF.